This T cell receptor beta chain came from a study of cytomegalovirus exposure and HLA in healthy donors. Study-wide results and caveats: Owing to their indistinguishability, certain V segments, notably TRBV6-2 and TRBV6-3, were excluded.

PCR amplification relied on 60 Vbeta primers (plus 13 Jbeta primers). Per the study methods: Unique TCR beta chains numbered approximately 76 million in a later analysis, with roughly 11 million shared. TCRdb's table, derived via immunoSEQ multiplex PCR, lists solely in-frame clones and lacks some. From that table come the V and J calls and clone size; the DNA was used to work out D and trimming. The sample consists of about 170,000 clones, around four fifths of them appearing once. V was clipped by 1 base and J by 4 bases; unmatched bases: 2. CDR3 size: 14 residues. The germline CDR1 and CDR2 sequences are MNHNS and SASEGT. There are a few counts of this clone. The antigen remains unidentified.

The origin of this receptor is a female donor in good health and CMV-seronegative. V usage is TRBV6-1 and J usage is TRBJ2-7, with TRBD2 matching 9 bases. Sequenced: PBMCs. CDR3 bases: TGTGCCAGCAGTGAAGGGCTAGCGGGATACGAGCAGTACTTC. It codes for CASSEGLAGYEQYF.